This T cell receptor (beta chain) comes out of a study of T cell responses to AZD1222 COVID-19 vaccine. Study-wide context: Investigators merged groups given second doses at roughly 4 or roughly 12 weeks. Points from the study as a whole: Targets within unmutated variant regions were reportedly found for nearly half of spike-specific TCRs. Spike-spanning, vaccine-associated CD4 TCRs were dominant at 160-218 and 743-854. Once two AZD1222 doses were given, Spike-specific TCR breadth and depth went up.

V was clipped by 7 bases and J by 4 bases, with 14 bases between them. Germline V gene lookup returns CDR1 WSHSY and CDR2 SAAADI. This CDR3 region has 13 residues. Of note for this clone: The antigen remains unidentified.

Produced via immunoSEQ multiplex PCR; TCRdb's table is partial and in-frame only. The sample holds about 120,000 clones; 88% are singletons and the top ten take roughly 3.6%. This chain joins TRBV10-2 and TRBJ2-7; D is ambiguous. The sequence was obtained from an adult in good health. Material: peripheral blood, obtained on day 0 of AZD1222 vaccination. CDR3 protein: CASTPVVTYEQYF. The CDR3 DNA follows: TGCGCCAGCACCCCTGTTGTGACATACGAGCAGTACTTC.